Below, one TCR beta chain is given with its context. Its antigen remains unknown. The germline CDR1 and CDR2 sequences are ENHRY and SYGVKD. After removal of 5 bases from V and 7 bases from J, the junction contained 8 bases not matched to a gene. The length of the CDR3 is 14 residues. Sequencing used immunoSEQ multiplex PCR; TCRdb keeps in-frame clones, though not all of them. This sample yields 250 to 300 clones, of which roughly nine tenths are seen a single time; over 8.5% belongs to the top ten. The data derive from a study of blood T cell dynamics during melanoma immunotherapy. In the study overall: Patients with metastatic melanoma got pembrolizumab or nivolumab-ipilimumab as first-line care. Findings and limits, study-wide: The most clonal sorted CD8+ subset, immune-effector cells, was closest to cell-free DNA CDR3 sequences.

Time point noted: week 3, after first cycle of checkpoint inhibitor. Sampling occurred pretreatment (T0) and at week 3 (W3), after cycle one of checkpoint blockade. Disease control meant complete response, partial response or stable disease at 12 weeks. The V call is TRBV10-3, the J call TRBJ2-1; 7 bases line up with TRBD2. Sequences were derived from naive CD8+ T cells from blood, sampled from a patient treated with checkpoint blockade. The receptor was isolated from a human donor with melanoma. CDR3: CAISNGRIGNEQFF. CDR3 coding DNA: TGTGCCATCAGTAACGGGAGGATCGGAAATGAGCAGTTCTTC.